The 26 T cell receptor beta chains in this list originate from one sample, sequenced in a study of T cell responses to AZD1222 COVID-19 vaccine. TCRdb's copy holds only in-frame clones and misses some; the assay was immunoSEQ multiplex PCR. The sample records some 130,000 clones, around 86% being singletons. The sample was peripheral blood, taken on day 0 of AZD1222 vaccination. Source of these receptors: an adult in good health.

This clone occurred once. This sequence joins TRBV10-3 and TRBJ2-3; the match to TRBD2 covers 13 bases. The ends lost 7 bases at V and 0 bases at J; junction bases unmatched: 4. Germline loops: CDR1 ENHRY, CDR2 SYGVKD. CDR3 length: 16 amino acids. CDR3 sequence: CAIKPGLAGSTDTQYF. CDR3 sequence (DNA): TGTGCCATCAAACCGGGACTAGCGGGGAGCACAGATACGCAGTATTTT.

The V gene is TRBV5-8, the J gene TRBJ1-3; perhaps TRBD1 as D (5 bases). The CDR3 is made up of 15 amino acids. Looked up from germline, CDR1 is SGHTS and CDR2 is YDEGEE. Trimming pared 4 bases from V and 4 bases from J, leaving 15 bases between. The CDR3 protein is CASSAIEGIGNTIYF. The CDR3 DNA reads as TGTGCCAGCAGCGCAATCGAGGGGATCGGAAACACCATATATTTT.

The table lists this clone with a count of one. The chain links TRBV9 to TRBJ2-7; TRBD2 matches at 15 bases. The trim removed 4 bases at V and 2 bases at J, leaving 7 bases unmatched. The CDR3 has 17 residues. In germline, CDR1 is SGDLS, CDR2 YYNGEE. This CDR3 is CASSPWTSGGAPYEQYF. CDR3 in DNA: TGTGCCAGCAGCCCCTGGACTAGCGGGGGGGCGCCCTACGAGCAGTACTTC.

The chain links TRBV10-3 to TRBJ2-5, with TRBD2 matching over 16 bases. Trimming cost V 10 bases and J 4 bases; bases outside gene matches: 12. The germline V gene has CDR1 ENHRY and CDR2 SYGVKD. This CDR3 has 17 residues. This chain's CDR3 is CATGTSGGAVPPETQYF. DNA of the CDR3: TGTGCCACGGGGACTAGCGGGGGGGCCGTCCCACCAGAGACCCAGTACTTC.

This sequence joins TRBV14 and TRBJ2-7; TRBD1 matches 10 bases. CDR1 is SGHDN, CDR2 FVKESK, per germline. The CDR3 is 16 amino acids. The V gene end was trimmed by 4 bases and the J gene end by 2 bases; junction bases not matched to a gene: 8. CDR3 protein: CASSPLPGTGAYEQYF. The CDR3 region has the DNA TGTGCCAGCAGCCCCCTTCCCGGGACAGGGGCCTACGAGCAGTACTTC.

The chain carries TRBV7-2 and TRBJ1-2; D ambiguous. CDR1 and CDR2 (germline): SGHTA, FQGNSA. The CDR3 spans 14 residues. V gave up 0 bases and J gave up 4 bases, with 9 bases separating them. CDR3 in amino acids: CASSLAAPVYGYTF. The CDR3 DNA sequence: TGTGCCAGCAGCTTAGCGGCACCCGTCTATGGCTACACCTTC.

The chain joins TRBV7-2 to TRBJ2-7; the D is unclear. The CDR3 has 15 amino acids. Deletions cut 5 bases from V and 4 bases from J, with 18 bases between. Germline V gene data show CDR1 as SGHTA and CDR2 as FQGNSA. CDR3 nucleotide sequence: TGTGCCAGCAGCCCCCGGTGGGGTTCCACTTACGAGCAGTACTTC. This codes for CASSPRWGSTYEQYF.

CDR3 protein: CASDQGQNYGYTF. The CDR3 DNA reads TGCGCCAGCGATCAAGGACAAAACTATGGCTACACCTTC. This chain joins TRBV23-1 and TRBJ1-2, with D possibly being TRBD1 (5 bases). TRBV23-1 is an ORF for which the function is uncertain. Trimming removed 8 bases from V and 2 bases from J, with 12 bases in between. The length of the CDR3 is 13 residues.

This clone was seen a single time. The chain combines TRBV14 with TRBJ2-7; 7 bases match TRBD1. CDR1 is SGHDN and CDR2 is FVKESK in the germline V gene. V was pared by 4 bases and J by 8 bases, with 14 bases of the junction left unmatched. The CDR3 runs 15 residues. CDR3 amino acids: CASSLPGTAIIQQYF. The CDR3 DNA reads TGTGCCAGCAGCCTCCCCGGGACAGCTATCATCCAGCAGTACTTC.

As to this clone: The same CDR3 can be traced to other DNA sequences in this sample. The chain uses TRBV28 and TRBJ2-2; no clear D gene. The V gene lost 2 bases and the J gene lost 3 bases, with 1 base spanning the gap. Germline CDR1 is MDHEN and CDR2 is SYDVKM. This CDR3 contains 12 residues. In nucleotides, the CDR3 is TGTGCCAGCAGTTTAGACACCGGGGAGCTGTTTTTT. Encoded protein: CASSLDTGELFF. Based on the CDR3 plus reference TRBV28 and TRBJ2-2, the full variable domain is DVKVTQSSRYLVKRTGEKVFLECVQDMDHENMFWYRQDPGLGLRLIYFSYDVKMKEKGDIPEGYSVSREKKERFSLILESASTNQTSMYLCASSLDTGELFFGEGSRLTVL.

V usage is TRBV7-2 and J usage is TRBJ1-6; D uncertain. Trimming removed 0 bases at V and 1 base at J, with 13 bases between. This CDR3 comprises 18 residues. CDR1 SGHTA and CDR2 FQGNSA come from the germline V gene. The DNA of the CDR3 is TGTGCCAGCAGCTTAGCGCTCGCCGGCGGATCCTATAATTCACCCCTCCACTTT. Translating gives CASSLALAGGSYNSPLHF.

This clone was seen a single time. This rearrangement joins TRBV11-2 to TRBJ1-1; D not resolved. In germline, CDR1 is SGHAT, CDR2 FQNNGV. V was clipped by 3 bases and J by 6 bases, with 8 bases between them. CDR3 length equals 12 residues. As DNA, the CDR3 is TGTGCCAGCAGCTTCAGGTTTCCTGAAGCTTTCTTT. It yields the protein CASSFRFPEAFF.

This chain connects TRBV30 to TRBJ1-6, with a possible D match to TRBD1 (6 bases). CDR1 is GTSNPN, CDR2 SVGIG, per germline (reference sequence). V dropped 5 bases and J dropped 14 bases, with 16 bases sitting between them. CDR3 length: 12 residues. The CDR3 sequence is CAWRTGARTLHF. Written as DNA, the CDR3 is TGTGCCTGGCGTACGGGGGCGAGGACCCTCCACTTT.

The chain is built from TRBV6-2 or TRBV6-3 and TRBJ1-5; D gene ambiguous. The germline gives CDR1 MNHEY, CDR2 SVGEGT. V was pared by 3 bases and J by 7 bases, with 13 bases between. CDR3 length equals 14 residues. In DNA form, the CDR3 reads TGTGCCAGCAGTTATTTGAACAAAATCCAGCCCCAGCATTTT. It is translated as CASSYLNKIQPQHF.

V is TRBV7-9 and J is TRBJ2-5; the D gene could be TRBD1 or TRBD2 (5 bases each). Germline-derived CDR1 and CDR2 are SEHNR and FQNEAQ (reference sequence). This CDR3 comprises 16 residues. Trimming removed 4 bases at V and 2 bases at J, with 17 bases between. The CDR3 nucleotides are TGTGCCAGCAGCTACCGGGACGTACTCGCTCAAGAGACCCAGTACTTC. Its protein product is CASSYRDVLAQETQYF. Looking up the rest from reference TRBV7-9 and TRBJ2-5 gives the full variable domain: DTGVSQNPRHKITKRGQNVTFRCDPISEHNRLYWYRQTLGQGPEFLTYFQNEAQLEKSRLLSDRFSAERPKGSFSTLEIQRTEQGDSAMYLCASSYRDVLAQETQYFGPGTRLLVL.

This clone was counted between two and nine times. The genes are TRBV10-3 and TRBJ2-3, with D possibly TRBD2 on 7 matching bases. Trimming removed 3 bases at V and 4 bases at J, with 14 bases between. The CDR3 totals 15 residues. Per germline, CDR1 ENHRY and CDR2 SYGVKD. For the CDR3, the DNA is TGTGCCATCAGTGAAGGGGGGGGCGGGGCAGATACGCAGTATTTT. Its protein product is CAISEGGGGADTQYF.

V usage is TRBV27 and J usage is TRBJ1-4; perhaps TRBD1 as D (5 bases). The germline CDR1 and CDR2 sequences are MNHEY and SMNVEV (reference sequence). V was trimmed by 8 bases and J by 0 bases, leaving 10 bases between them. The CDR3 extends over 14 amino acids. The CDR3 reads CASGPTATNEKLFF. The CDR3 DNA reads TGTGCCAGCGGCCCGACAGCAACTAATGAAAAACTGTTTTTT.

V usage is TRBV4-1 and J usage is TRBJ1-5, with TRBD1 matching over 7 bases. The CDR3 covers 15 residues. Germline V gene sequence: CDR1 MGHRA, CDR2 YSYEKL. With V trimmed by 6 bases and J by 0 bases, 5 bases remained unmatched. CDR3 protein: CASREYRGSNQPQHF. Here the CDR3 DNA reads TGCGCCAGCAGAGAATACAGGGGTAGCAATCAGCCCCAGCATTTT.

The chain carries TRBV12-3 or TRBV12-4 and TRBJ2-7; D not certain. The ends were cut back, 4 bases at V and 6 bases at J, with 13 bases in the middle. The CDR3 has 13 amino acids. The CDR3: CASSSAPWGEQYF. The CDR3 DNA sequence: TGTGCCAGCAGTTCCGCCCCTTGGGGCGAGCAGTACTTC.

This chain links TRBV7-2 with TRBJ2-1; no firm D call. The CDR3 runs 14 residues. V dropped 1 base and J dropped 4 bases, with 8 bases sitting between them. Germline values: CDR1 SGHTA, CDR2 FQGNSA. The chain's CDR3 is CASSLDFRYNEQFF. The CDR3 DNA reads as TGTGCCAGCAGCTTAGATTTTAGGTACAATGAGCAGTTCTTC. Complete variable domain (other parts from reference TRBV7-2 and TRBJ2-1): GAGVSQSPSNKVTEKGKDVELRCDPISGHTALYWYRQSLGQGLEFLIYFQGNSAPDKSGLPSDRFSAERTGGSVSTLTIQRTQQEDSAVYLCASSLDFRYNEQFFGPGTRLTVL.

This sequence joins TRBV5-1 and TRBJ2-2, with 8 bases aligning to TRBD1. Unmatched junction bases numbered 9, after V lost 1 base and J lost 7 bases. The CDR3 loop spans 16 amino acids. Germline V gives CDR1 SGHRS, CDR2 YFSETQ. The CDR3 bases are TGCGCCAGCAGCTTGAGGCCAGGGGGCGAGGGCGGGGAGCTGTTTTTT. This codes for CASSLRPGGEGGELFF.

The V and J genes are TRBV29-1 and TRBJ1-1; D is perhaps TRBD1 (6 bases). This CDR3 region has 16 residues. CDR1 is SQVTM, CDR2 ANQGSEA, per germline. V was shortened by 5 bases and J by 0 bases, with 19 bases between the two germline ends. The CDR3, as DNA: TGCAGCGTTCCATCCTCCCAGGGGACCATGAACACTGAAGCTTTCTTT. As protein: CSVPSSQGTMNTEAFF.

In this sample, this clone turned up once. The chain carries TRBV30 and TRBJ1-1; D not certain. In germline, CDR1 is GTSNPN, CDR2 SVGIG (reference sequence). The CDR3 totals 13 residues. The V end was cut by 5 bases, the J end by 0 bases, with 10 bases between. In DNA form, the CDR3 reads TGTGCCTGGGAAGTTGACATGAACACTGAAGCTTTCTTT. This codes for CAWEVDMNTEAFF.

CDR3 sequence (DNA): TGCGCCAGCAGCTTCGGGGGCCGTCACCCGAGCACAGATACGCAGTATTTT. As protein: CASSFGGRHPSTDTQYF. The chain combines TRBV5-1 with TRBJ2-3, with D perhaps matching TRBD1 or TRBD2 (6 bases each). The germline V gene has CDR1 SGHRS and CDR2 YFSETQ. The CDR3 has 17 residues. V lost 2 bases, J lost 0 bases, and 16 bases lay in between.

The J gene is TRBJ1-5, the V gene TRBV7-2; D ambiguous. The CDR3 covers 16 residues. Looked up from germline, CDR1 is SGHTA and CDR2 is FQGNSA. V lost 1 base, J lost 4 bases, and 14 bases lay in between. The CDR3 DNA reads TGTGCCAGCAGCTTAGTTGGCACGGGAGAGAATCAGCCCCAGCATTTT. This sequence encodes CASSLVGTGENQPQHF.

About this clone: In the same sample, other DNA sequences code for this CDR3. J is TRBJ2-7 and V is TRBV28; maybe TRBD2 (6 bases). Germline CDR1 reads MDHEN; CDR2 reads SYDVKM. The CDR3 loop spans 13 amino acids. The germline V and J ends were trimmed by 1 base and 5 bases, with 9 bases remaining between them. The CDR3 spells CASSLSGEDEQYF. The CDR3, as DNA: TGTGCCAGCAGTTTATCGGGGGAGGACGAGCAGTACTTC.